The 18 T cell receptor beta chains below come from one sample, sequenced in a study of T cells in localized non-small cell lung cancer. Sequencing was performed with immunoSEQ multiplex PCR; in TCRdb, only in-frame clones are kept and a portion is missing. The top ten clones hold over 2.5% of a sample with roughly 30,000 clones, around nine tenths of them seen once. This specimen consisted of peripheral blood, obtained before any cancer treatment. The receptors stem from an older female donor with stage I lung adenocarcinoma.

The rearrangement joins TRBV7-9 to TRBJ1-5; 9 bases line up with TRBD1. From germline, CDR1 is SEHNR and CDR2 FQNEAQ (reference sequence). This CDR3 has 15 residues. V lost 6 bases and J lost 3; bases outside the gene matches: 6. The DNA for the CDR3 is TGTGCCAGCAGTTTGGGACAGGGTGTCAATCAGCCCCAGCATTTT. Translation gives CASSLGQGVNQPQHF.

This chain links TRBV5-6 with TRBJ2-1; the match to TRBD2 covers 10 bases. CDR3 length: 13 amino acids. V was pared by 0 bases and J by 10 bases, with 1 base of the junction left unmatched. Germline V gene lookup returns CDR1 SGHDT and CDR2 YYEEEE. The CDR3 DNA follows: TGTGCCAGCAGCTTGGTTAGCGGGAGGGAGCAGTTCTTC. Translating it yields CASSLVSGREQFF.

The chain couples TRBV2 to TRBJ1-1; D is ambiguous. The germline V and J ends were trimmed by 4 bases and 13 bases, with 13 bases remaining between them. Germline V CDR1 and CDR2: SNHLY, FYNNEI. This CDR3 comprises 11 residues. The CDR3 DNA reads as TGTGCCAGCAGTGTCTACAGAAAAGTTTTCTTT. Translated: CASSVYRKVFF. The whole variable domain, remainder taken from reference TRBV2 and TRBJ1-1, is EPEVTQTPSHQVTQMGQEVILRCVPISNHLYFYWYRQILGQKVEFLVSFYNNEISEKSEIFDDQFSVERPDGSNFTLKIRSTKLEDSAMYFCASSVYRKVFFGQGTRLTVV.

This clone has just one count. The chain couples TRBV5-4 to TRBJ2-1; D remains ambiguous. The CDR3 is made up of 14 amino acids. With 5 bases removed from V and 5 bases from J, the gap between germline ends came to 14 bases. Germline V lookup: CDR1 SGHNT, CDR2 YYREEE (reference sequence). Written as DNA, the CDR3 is TGTGCCAGCAGTCCCCCCCGGCCAAACAATGAGCAGTTCTTC. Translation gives CASSPPRPNNEQFF.

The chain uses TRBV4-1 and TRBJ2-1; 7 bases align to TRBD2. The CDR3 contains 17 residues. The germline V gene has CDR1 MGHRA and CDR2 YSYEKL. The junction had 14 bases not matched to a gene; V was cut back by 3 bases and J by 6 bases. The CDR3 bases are TGCGCCAGCAGCCAGGGGATCAGCGGGACGTTCGGCAATGAGCAGTTCTTC. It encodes CASSQGISGTFGNEQFF.

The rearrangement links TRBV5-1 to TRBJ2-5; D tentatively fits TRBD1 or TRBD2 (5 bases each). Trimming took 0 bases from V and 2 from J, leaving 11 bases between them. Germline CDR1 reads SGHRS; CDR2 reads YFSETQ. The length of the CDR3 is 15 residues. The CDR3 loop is CASSLGRDLQETQYF. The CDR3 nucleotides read TGCGCCAGCAGCTTGGGCCGGGACCTTCAAGAGACCCAGTACTTC.

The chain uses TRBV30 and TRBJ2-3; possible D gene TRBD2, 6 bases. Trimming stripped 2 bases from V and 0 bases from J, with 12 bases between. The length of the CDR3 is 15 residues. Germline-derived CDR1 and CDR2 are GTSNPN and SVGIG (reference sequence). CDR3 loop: CAWSSRAGSTDTQYF. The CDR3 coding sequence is TGTGCCTGGAGTTCCCGGGCGGGGAGCACAGATACGCAGTATTTT.

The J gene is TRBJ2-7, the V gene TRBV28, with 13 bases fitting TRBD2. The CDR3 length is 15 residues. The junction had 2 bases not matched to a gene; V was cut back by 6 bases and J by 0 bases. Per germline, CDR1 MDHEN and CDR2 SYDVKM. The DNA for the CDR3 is TGTGCCAGCAGACGGACTAGCGGGGGCTCCTACGAGCAGTACTTC. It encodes CASRRTSGGSYEQYF.

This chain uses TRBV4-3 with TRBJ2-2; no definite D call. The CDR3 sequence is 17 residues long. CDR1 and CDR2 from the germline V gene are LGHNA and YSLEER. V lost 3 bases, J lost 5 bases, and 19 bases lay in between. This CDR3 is CASSHSPPPVGTGELFF. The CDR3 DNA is TGCGCCAGCAGCCACTCACCGCCTCCCGTGGGGACCGGGGAGCTGTTTTTT.

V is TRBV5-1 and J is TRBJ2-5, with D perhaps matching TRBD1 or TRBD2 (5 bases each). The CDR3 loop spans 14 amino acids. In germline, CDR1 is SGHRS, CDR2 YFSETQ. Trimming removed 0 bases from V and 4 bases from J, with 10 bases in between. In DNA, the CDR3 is TGCGCCAGCAGCTTGGGGCCTGGGGGAGAGACCCAGTACTTC. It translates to CASSLGPGGETQYF.

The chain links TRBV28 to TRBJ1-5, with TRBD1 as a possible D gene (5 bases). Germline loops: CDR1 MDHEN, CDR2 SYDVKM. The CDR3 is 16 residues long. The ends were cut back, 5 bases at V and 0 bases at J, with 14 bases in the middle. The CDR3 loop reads CASSRHRPNSNQPQHF. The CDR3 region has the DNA TGTGCCAGCAGTCGTCACAGGCCGAATAGCAATCAGCCCCAGCATTTT.

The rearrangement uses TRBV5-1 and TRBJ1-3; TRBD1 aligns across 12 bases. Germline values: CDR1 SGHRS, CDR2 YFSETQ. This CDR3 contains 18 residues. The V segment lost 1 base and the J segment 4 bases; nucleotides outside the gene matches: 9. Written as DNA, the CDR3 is TGCGCCAGCAGCTTGTCCGGGACAGGGGGCTCTCGAGGAAACACCATATATTTT. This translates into CASSLSGTGGSRGNTIYF.

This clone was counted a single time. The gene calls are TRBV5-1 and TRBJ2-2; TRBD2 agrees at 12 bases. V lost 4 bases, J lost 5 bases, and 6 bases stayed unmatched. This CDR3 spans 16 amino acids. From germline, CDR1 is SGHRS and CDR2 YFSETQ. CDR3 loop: CASSPSGTSGTGELFF. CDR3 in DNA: TGCGCCAGCAGCCCCAGCGGGACTAGCGGGACCGGGGAGCTGTTTTTT.

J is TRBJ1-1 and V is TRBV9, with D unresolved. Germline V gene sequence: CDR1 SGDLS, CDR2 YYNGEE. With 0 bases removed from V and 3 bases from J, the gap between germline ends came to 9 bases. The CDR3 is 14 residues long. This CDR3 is CASSVARRDTEAFF. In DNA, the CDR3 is TGTGCCAGCAGCGTAGCCCGTAGAGACACTGAAGCTTTCTTT. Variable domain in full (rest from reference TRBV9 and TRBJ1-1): DSGVTQTPKHLITATGQRVTLRCSPRSGDLSVYWYQQSLDQGLQFLIQYYNGEERAKGNILERFSAQQFPDLHSELNLSSLELGDSALYFCASSVARRDTEAFFGQGTRLTVV.

The CDR3 is CASSSGQGYTEAFF. The CDR3 DNA is TGTGCCAGTAGTTCGGGACAGGGGTACACTGAAGCTTTCTTT. This chain connects TRBV19 to TRBJ1-1; TRBD1 matches 10 bases. The CDR3 is 14 residues long. The V gene end was trimmed by 5 bases and the J gene end by 3 bases; junction bases not matched to a gene: 3. CDR1 is LNHDA and CDR2 is SQIVND in the germline V gene (reference sequence).

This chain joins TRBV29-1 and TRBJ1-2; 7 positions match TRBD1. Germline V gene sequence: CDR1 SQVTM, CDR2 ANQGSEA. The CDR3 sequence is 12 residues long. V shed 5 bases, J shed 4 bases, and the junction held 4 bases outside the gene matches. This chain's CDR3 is CSVKDRPYGYTF. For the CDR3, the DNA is TGCAGCGTTAAGGACAGGCCCTATGGCTACACCTTC.

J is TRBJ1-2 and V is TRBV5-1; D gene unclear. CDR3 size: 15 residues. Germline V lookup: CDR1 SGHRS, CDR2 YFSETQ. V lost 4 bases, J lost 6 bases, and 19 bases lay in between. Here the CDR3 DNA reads TGCGCCAGCAGCCCGGCGCGCCCCGGGAGGAATGGCTACACCTTC. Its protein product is CASSPARPGRNGYTF.

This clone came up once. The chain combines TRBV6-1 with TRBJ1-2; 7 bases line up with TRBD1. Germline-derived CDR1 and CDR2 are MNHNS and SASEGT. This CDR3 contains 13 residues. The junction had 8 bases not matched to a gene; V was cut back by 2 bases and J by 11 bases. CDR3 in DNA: TGTGCCAGCAGTGAACGGACAGGAATGGAGTACACCTTC. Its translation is CASSERTGMEYTF.